The next 25 T cell receptor beta chains were all read from a single sample in a study of cytomegalovirus exposure and HLA in healthy donors. PCR employed 60 Vbeta and 13 Jbeta primers. The assay was immunoSEQ multiplex PCR, and TCRdb's table has in-frame clones only and misses some. The repertoire holds 100,000 or so clones, with roughly four fifths as singletons. The source material was PBMCs. Source of these receptors: a man aged 40-49 years in good health and CMV-seronegative.

This rearrangement joins TRBV29-1 to TRBJ2-7; 7 nucleotides line up with TRBD1. This CDR3 has 12 amino acids. The ends lost 3 bases at V and 5 bases at J; junction bases unmatched: 4. Germline values: CDR1 SQVTM, CDR2 ANQGSEA. The CDR3 nucleotides are TGCAGCGTTGAGGGACAGAGAAACGAGCAGTACTTC. Translation: CSVEGQRNEQYF.

V usage is TRBV4-2 and J usage is TRBJ2-2; possibly TRBD2 for D (7 bases). Germline values: CDR1 LGHNA, CDR2 YNFKEQ. V lost 5 bases and J lost 6, with 16 bases in between. This CDR3 contains 15 residues. The chain's CDR3 is CASSDRGGGAGELFF. The CDR3 bases are TGTGCCAGCAGCGACAGAGGGGGGGGTGCCGGGGAGCTGTTTTTT.

The CDR3 here is CASSSVGTPNQPQHF. CDR3 nucleotide sequence: TGTGCCAGCAGTAGCGTCGGGACACCCAATCAGCCCCAGCATTTT. The V gene is TRBV6-5, the J gene TRBJ1-5; weak D call: TRBD1 (6 bases). The CDR3 is 15 amino acids. V was clipped by 5 bases and J by 3 bases, with 14 bases between them. From germline, CDR1 is MNHEY and CDR2 SVGAGI.

The chain is built from TRBV6-5 and TRBJ2-3; D is possibly TRBD2 (7 bases). Germline CDR1 and CDR2: MNHEY and SVGAGI. V dropped 6 bases and J dropped 6 bases, with 16 bases sitting between them. This CDR3 spans 14 amino acids. The CDR3 reads CASRFTGRGDTQYF. The CDR3, as DNA: TGTGCCAGCAGATTTACAGGGCGGGGGGATACGCAGTATTTT.

The chain couples TRBV7-9 to TRBJ1-1; TRBD1 is a possible D gene (5 bases). V lost 5 bases and J lost 6, with 16 bases in between. Germline CDR1 SEHNR, CDR2 FQNEAQ (reference sequence). The length of the CDR3 is 14 residues. CDR3 sequence reads: CASSAAREVSEAFF. CDR3 DNA sequence: TGTGCCAGCAGCGCCGCCAGGGAGGTTTCTGAAGCTTTCTTT.

This clone was observed a single time. J is TRBJ1-1 and V is TRBV6-1, with D possibly matching TRBD1 (5 bases). Per germline, CDR1 MNHNS and CDR2 SASEGT. CDR3 length: 14 residues. Trimming removed 3 bases at V and 0 bases at J, with 8 bases between. The CDR3 is CASSDGALNTEAFF. The CDR3 region has the DNA TGTGCCAGCAGTGATGGGGCGCTGAACACTGAAGCTTTCTTT.

The rearrangement joins TRBV7-9 to TRBJ1-1, with TRBD1 identical over 7 bases. V shed 5 bases and J 4 bases; nucleotides not matched to a gene: 10. The germline gives CDR1 SEHNR, CDR2 FQNEAQ (reference sequence). The CDR3 has 15 amino acids. The CDR3 sequence is CASSRSTGIFTEAFF. CDR3 sequence (DNA): TGTGCCAGCAGCCGCTCGACAGGGATATTCACTGAAGCTTTCTTT.

V is TRBV27 and J is TRBJ2-7; 7 bases are a match to TRBD1. V was pared by 5 bases and J by 2 bases, with 9 bases of the junction left unmatched. This CDR3 spans 15 amino acids. Germline CDR1 reads MNHEY; CDR2 reads SMNVEV (reference sequence). CDR3: CASSPHWTGTYEQYF. The CDR3 DNA follows: TGTGCCAGCAGTCCCCACTGGACAGGAACCTACGAGCAGTACTTC.

The rearrangement joins TRBV7-2 to TRBJ2-5; 7 bases align to TRBD2. The CDR3 spans 15 residues. V trimming: 5 bases; J trimming: 1 base; junction bases outside the gene matches: 7. Germline V gives CDR1 SGHTA, CDR2 FQGNSA. CDR3 nucleotide sequence: TGTGCCAGCAGCCGCAGCGGGGCCAGCCAAGAGACCCAGTACTTC. Translated: CASSRSGASQETQYF. The full variable domain, with the rest looked up from reference TRBV7-2 and TRBJ2-5, is GAGVSQSPSNKVTEKGKDVELRCDPISGHTALYWYRQSLGQGLEFLIYFQGNSAPDKSGLPSDRFSAERTGGSVSTLTIQRTQQEDSAVYLCASSRSGASQETQYFGPGTRLLVL.

The V gene is TRBV5-8, the J gene TRBJ2-3; possibly TRBD2 for D (7 bases). The germline CDR1 and CDR2 sequences are SGHTS and YDEGEE. V dropped 4 bases and J dropped 3 bases, with 15 bases sitting between them. The CDR3 is 15 amino acids. The CDR3 is CASSPLAGATDTQYF. DNA for the CDR3: TGTGCCAGCAGCCCCCTTGCGGGGGCAACAGATACGCAGTATTTT. The complete variable domain, with remaining parts taken from reference TRBV5-8 and TRBJ2-3, reads EAGVTQSPTHLIKTRGQQATLRCSPISGHTSVYWYQQALGLGLQFLLWYDEGEERNRGNFPPRFSGRQFPNYSSELNVNALELEDSALYLCASSPLAGATDTQYFGPGTRLTVL.

This chain uses TRBV14 with TRBJ1-2; the D gene is possibly TRBD1 (6 bases). CDR1 and CDR2 from the germline V gene are SGHDN and FVKESK. CDR3 length equals 14 residues. Trimming left V 0 bases short and J 4 bases short, with 9 bases between. The CDR3 loop reads CASSQDFRGYGYTF. In DNA, the CDR3 is TGTGCCAGCAGCCAAGATTTCAGGGGCTATGGCTACACCTTC.

The V and J genes are TRBV7-2 and TRBJ1-6; D is unclear. V lost 3 bases to trimming and J lost 7 bases, with 10 bases between them. CDR3 length: 14 residues. The germline CDR1 and CDR2 sequences are SGHTA and FQGNSA. In nucleotides, the CDR3 is TGTGCCAGCAGCTTGAACAGAGTAAATTCACCCCTCCACTTT. Amino acid sequence: CASSLNRVNSPLHF. Supplemented by reference TRBV7-2 and TRBJ1-6, the full variable domain reads GAGVSQSPSNKVTEKGKDVELRCDPISGHTALYWYRQSLGQGLEFLIYFQGNSAPDKSGLPSDRFSAERTGGSVSTLTIQRTQQEDSAVYLCASSLNRVNSPLHFGNGTRLTVT.

The J gene is TRBJ2-1, the V gene TRBV7-6; 9 bases map to TRBD2. CDR1 and CDR2 (germline): SGHVS, FNYEAQ. J gave up 6 bases and V 4 bases, and 7 bases lay outside the gene matches. The CDR3 has 15 amino acids. CDR3: CASSSGTSLFNEQFF. The CDR3 DNA reads TGTGCCAGCAGCTCCGGGACTAGCCTCTTCAATGAGCAGTTCTTC.

To note about this clone: This specimen includes other DNA sequences encoding the same CDR3. The chain uses TRBV27 and TRBJ2-1; 7 nucleotides align to TRBD2. Germline assignment: CDR1 MNHEY and CDR2 SMNVEV (reference sequence). CDR3 size: 15 residues. Trimming took 5 bases from V and 0 from J; bases not matched to a gene: 4. CDR3 sequence reads: CASSLSGSSYNEQFF. CDR3 DNA sequence: TGTGCCAGCAGTCTTAGCGGGTCCTCCTACAATGAGCAGTTCTTC.

V and J are TRBV7-9 and TRBJ2-3, with D uncertain. This CDR3 is built from 15 residues. Germline values: CDR1 SEHNR, CDR2 FQNEAQ (reference sequence). Trimming pared 0 bases from V and 6 bases from J, leaving 13 bases between. CDR3 in DNA: TGTGCCAGCAGCTTAGCGAACAGCTTTGTGGATACGCAGTATTTT. Amino acids: CASSLANSFVDTQYF.

The chain recombines TRBV4-2 with TRBJ2-5, with TRBD2 matching 7 bases. Per germline, CDR1 LGHNA and CDR2 YNFKEQ. The CDR3 extends over 15 amino acids. After removal of 1 base from V and 0 bases from J, the junction contained 2 bases not matched to a gene. The CDR3 coding sequence is TGTGCCAGCAGCCAAGGGGGGAGGGACCAAGAGACCCAGTACTTC. Translation gives CASSQGGRDQETQYF.

The chain employs TRBV5-6 and TRBJ1-2, with 11 positions matching TRBD1. CDR1 SGHDT and CDR2 YYEEEE come from the germline V gene. CDR3 size: 15 residues. V lost 0 bases to trimming and J lost 6 bases; unmatched junction nucleotides: 4. For the CDR3, the DNA is TGTGCCAGCAGCTTGGTGGGACAGGGGGACAATGGCTACACCTTC. Protein sequence: CASSLVGQGDNGYTF.

In this sample, this clone turned up a few times. The chain is built from TRBV7-9 and TRBJ2-5; D possibly corresponds to TRBD2 (6 bases). This CDR3 region has 15 residues. The V gene's germline CDR1 is SEHNR and CDR2 FQNEAQ (reference sequence). Trimming pared 1 base from V and 5 bases from J, leaving 14 bases between. The CDR3, as DNA: TGTGCCAGCAGCTTAGTCGCGGGGCGCTTGGAGACCCAGTACTTC. This translates into CASSLVAGRLETQYF. The variable domain in full, completed from reference TRBV7-9 and TRBJ2-5, reads DTGVSQNPRHKITKRGQNVTFRCDPISEHNRLYWYRQTLGQGPEFLTYFQNEAQLEKSRLLSDRFSAERPKGSFSTLEIQRTEQGDSAMYLCASSLVAGRLETQYFGPGTRLLVL.

The V and J genes are TRBV28 and TRBJ2-3; possible D gene TRBD2, 6 bases. This CDR3 contains 16 residues. From germline, CDR1 is MDHEN and CDR2 SYDVKM. Trimming shortened V by 7 bases and J by 4 bases, and 21 bases separated the two germline ends. The CDR3 DNA reads as TGTGCCAGCATATCTGTGGAGGGACTTCTTGCAGATACGCAGTATTTT. Encoded protein: CASISVEGLLADTQYF.

For this clone: Germline and junction disagree at one end, which may indicate a read error. The chain has TRBV7-9 and TRBJ1-1; D is perhaps TRBD1 (5 bases). Germline CDR1 and CDR2: SEHNR and FQNEAQ (reference sequence). This CDR3 spans 15 amino acids. The CDR3 coding sequence is TGTTCCAGCAGCTTAGCCGGGACGGACTATACTGAAGCTTTCTTT. Amino acids: CSSSLAGTDYTEAFF.

The CDR3 sequence: CATRSRGGVYGYTF. The CDR3 DNA reads TGTGCCACCCGAAGTAGAGGGGGCGTCTATGGCTACACCTTC. The gene calls are TRBV25-1 and TRBJ1-2; the match to TRBD1 covers 7 bases. The germline V gene encodes CDR1 MGHDK and CDR2 SYGVNS. The J segment lost 4 bases and the V segment lost 10 bases, leaving 12 bases of the junction unmatched. The CDR3 sequence is 14 residues long.

This clone was found a few times. The rearrangement uses TRBV30 and TRBJ2-5; D is unresolved. Germline V gives CDR1 GTSNPN, CDR2 SVGIG (reference sequence). The CDR3 is 13 residues long. CDR3 residues: CAYETCFQETQYF. The CDR3 DNA follows: TGTGCTTACGAGACTTGTTTTCAAGAGACCCAGTACTTC.

The chain couples TRBV6-5 to TRBJ2-7; 10 nucleotides agree with TRBD1. Looked up from germline, CDR1 is MNHEY and CDR2 is SVGAGI. CDR3 size: 15 residues. The V gene end was trimmed by 6 bases and the J gene end by 2 bases; junction bases not matched to a gene: 7. This chain's CDR3 is CASSVNGQGAYEQYF. DNA for the CDR3: TGTGCCAGCAGCGTAAACGGACAGGGGGCCTACGAGCAGTACTTC.

The rearrangement joins TRBV4-1 to TRBJ2-5, with 9 bases fitting TRBD2. V shed 7 bases and J 3 bases; nucleotides not matched to a gene: 15. CDR1 is MGHRA, CDR2 YSYEKL, per germline. This CDR3 comprises 17 residues. CDR3 sequence (DNA): TGCGCCAGCACCAAAAGAAACAACCAGCGGGAGGAAGAGACCCAGTACTTC. Encoded protein: CASTKRNNQREEETQYF.

The CDR3, as DNA: TGTGCCAGCAGCCTGACAGGGGTTCGGGAGACCCAGTACTTC. Its translation: CASSLTGVRETQYF. J is TRBJ2-5 and V is TRBV7-9; TRBD1 matches 8 bases. This CDR3 has 14 amino acids. Germline V gives CDR1 SEHNR, CDR2 FQNEAQ (reference sequence). V gave up 5 bases and J gave up 5 bases; unmatched junction bases: 7.